The 9 T cell receptor beta chains below were found in one sample sequenced in a study of OX40 agonist ivuxolimab in advanced cancers. Here immunoSEQ multiplex PCR was the method, and the copy in TCRdb shows in-frame clones only, minus some. This table holds about 45,000 clones, about 90% found once. The sequencing here drew on CD4+ or CD8+ T cells sorted from blood, taken in a trial of the OX40 agonist ivuxolimab. These receptor sequences come from an adult with an advanced solid tumor such as melanoma, head and neck, liver or kidney cancer.

This clone was seen a few times. The chain recombines TRBV6-1 with TRBJ2-3; TRBD1 is a possible D gene (5 bases). This CDR3 comprises 16 residues. V was pared by 0 bases and J by 1 base, with 11 bases between. CDR1 and CDR2 from the germline V gene are MNHNS and SASEGT. The CDR3 is CASSEASGRGTDTQYF. For the CDR3, the DNA is TGTGCCAGCAGTGAAGCTTCGGGCAGGGGCACAGATACGCAGTATTTT.

V and J are TRBV2 and TRBJ2-1; possibly TRBD1 for D (5 bases). CDR3 length: 13 residues. CDR1 and CDR2 (germline): SNHLY, FYNNEI. Trimming pared 11 bases from V and 8 bases from J, leaving 19 bases between. In DNA form, the CDR3 reads TGTGCCGGTGTACCTGGGGCGTTCGATGAGCAGTTCTTC. This translates into CAGVPGAFDEQFF.

V is TRBV27 and J is TRBJ1-2, with 7 bases fitting TRBD1. CDR1 and CDR2 (germline): MNHEY, SMNVEV (reference sequence). The CDR3 has 12 amino acids. V gave up 6 bases and J gave up 6 bases; unmatched junction bases: 4. CDR3 nucleotides: TGTGCCAGCAGACAGGGGCGGGATGGCTACACCTTC. Translation gives CASRQGRDGYTF.

The chain carries TRBV9 and TRBJ1-1; TRBD1 might be the D (5 bases). Germline V gene lookup returns CDR1 SGDLS and CDR2 YYNGEE. V lost 3 bases, J lost 1 base, and 10 bases lay in between. The CDR3 contains 14 residues. Here the CDR3 reads CASSATGENTEAFF. Written as DNA, the CDR3 is TGTGCCAGCAGCGCAACAGGAGAGAACACTGAAGCTTTCTTT. The variable domain in full, completed from reference TRBV9 and TRBJ1-1, reads DSGVTQTPKHLITATGQRVTLRCSPRSGDLSVYWYQQSLDQGLQFLIQYYNGEERAKGNILERFSAQQFPDLHSELNLSSLELGDSALYFCASSATGENTEAFFGQGTRLTVV.

The V and J genes are TRBV2 and TRBJ1-4; D not certain. The V gene lost 8 bases and the J gene lost 8 bases, with 21 bases spanning the gap. Germline CDR1 SNHLY, CDR2 FYNNEI. This CDR3 region has 15 residues. CDR3 protein: CASGEATGLGEKLFF. For the CDR3, the DNA is TGTGCCAGCGGAGAGGCTACGGGCCTGGGGGAAAAACTGTTTTTT.

V usage is TRBV6-4 and J usage is TRBJ1-4, with D unresolved. Germline lookup yields CDR1 MRHNA and CDR2 SNTAGT. Trimming took 7 bases from V and 0 from J, leaving 15 bases between them. The CDR3 spans 16 residues. DNA of the CDR3: TGTGCCAGCATGGCCCGACCTAATGCAACTAATGAAAAACTGTTTTTT. It codes for CASMARPNATNEKLFF.

The rearrangement joins TRBV19 to TRBJ1-2; D not certain. Trimming shortened V by 7 bases and J by 0 bases, and 9 bases separated the two germline ends. This CDR3 contains 13 residues. CDR1 is LNHDA and CDR2 is SQIVND in the germline V gene (reference sequence). The DNA of the CDR3 is TGTGCCAGTATGCGGCGGGCTAACTATGGCTACACCTTC. This gives the protein CASMRRANYGYTF.

This clone showed up just a few times. The chain carries TRBV5-4 and TRBJ2-1; D uncertain. CDR1 SGHNT and CDR2 YYREEE come from the germline V gene (reference sequence). This CDR3 contains 12 residues. Trimming stripped 1 base from V and 9 bases from J, with 8 bases between. The CDR3, as DNA: TGTGCCAGCAGCTTGACGACTCGTGAGCAGTTCTTC. Protein sequence: CASSLTTREQFF.

The chain has TRBV7-2 and TRBJ2-5; TRBD2 agrees at 9 bases. Germline assignment: CDR1 SGHTA and CDR2 FQGNSA. V lost 1 base to trimming and J lost 7 bases; unmatched junction nucleotides: 7. The CDR3 has 15 residues. The CDR3 DNA sequence: TGTGCCAGCAGCTTAGAAGCGGGGGGCGCGGGGACCCAGTACTTC. Translated: CASSLEAGGAGTQYF.